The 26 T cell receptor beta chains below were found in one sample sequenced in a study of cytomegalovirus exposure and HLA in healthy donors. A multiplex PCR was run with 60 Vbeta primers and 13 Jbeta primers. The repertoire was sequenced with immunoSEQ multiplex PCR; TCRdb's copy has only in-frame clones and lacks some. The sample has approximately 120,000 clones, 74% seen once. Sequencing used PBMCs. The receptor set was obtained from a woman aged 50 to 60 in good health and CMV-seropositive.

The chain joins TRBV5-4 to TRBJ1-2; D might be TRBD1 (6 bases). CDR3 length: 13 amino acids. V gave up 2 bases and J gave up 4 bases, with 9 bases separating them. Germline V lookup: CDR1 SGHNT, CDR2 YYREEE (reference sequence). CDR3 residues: CASSLRGSYGYTF. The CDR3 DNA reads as TGTGCCAGCAGCTTAAGGGGGAGCTATGGCTACACCTTC. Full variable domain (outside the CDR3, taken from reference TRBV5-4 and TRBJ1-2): ETGVTQSPTHLIKTRGQQVTLRCSSQSGHNTVSWYQQALGQGPQFIFQYYREEENGRGNFPPRFSGLQFPNYSSELNVNALELDDSALYLCASSLRGSYGYTFGSGTRLTVV.

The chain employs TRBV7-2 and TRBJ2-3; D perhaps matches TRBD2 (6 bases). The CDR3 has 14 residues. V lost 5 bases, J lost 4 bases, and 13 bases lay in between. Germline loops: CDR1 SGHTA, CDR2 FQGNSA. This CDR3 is CASSPRGSADTQYF. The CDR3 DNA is TGTGCCAGCAGCCCCCGGGGGAGCGCAGATACGCAGTATTTT.

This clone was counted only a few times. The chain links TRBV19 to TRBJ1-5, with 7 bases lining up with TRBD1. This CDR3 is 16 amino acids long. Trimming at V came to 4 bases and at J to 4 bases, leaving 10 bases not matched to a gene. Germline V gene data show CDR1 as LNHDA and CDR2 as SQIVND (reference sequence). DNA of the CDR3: TGTGCCAGTAGTACGAGACCGGGACAGAGGAATCAGCCCCAGCATTTT. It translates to CASSTRPGQRNQPQHF.

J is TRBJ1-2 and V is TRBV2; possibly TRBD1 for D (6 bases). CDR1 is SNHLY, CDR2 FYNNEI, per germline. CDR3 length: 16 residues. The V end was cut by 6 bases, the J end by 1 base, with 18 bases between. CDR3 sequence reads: CASRTTGNLYNYGYTF. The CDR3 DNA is TGTGCCAGCAGGACTACAGGGAATCTTTATAACTATGGCTACACCTTC.

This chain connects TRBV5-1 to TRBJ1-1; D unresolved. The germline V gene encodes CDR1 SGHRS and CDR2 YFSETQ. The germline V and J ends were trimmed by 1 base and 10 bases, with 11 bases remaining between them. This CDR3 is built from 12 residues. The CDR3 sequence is CASSLIGPGAFF. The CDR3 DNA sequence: TGCGCCAGCAGCTTGATCGGTCCCGGAGCTTTCTTT.

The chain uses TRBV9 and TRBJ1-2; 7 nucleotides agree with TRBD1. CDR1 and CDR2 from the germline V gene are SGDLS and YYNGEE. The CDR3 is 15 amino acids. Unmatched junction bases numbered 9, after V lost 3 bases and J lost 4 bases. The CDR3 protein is CASSARDSNSYGYTF. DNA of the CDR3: TGTGCCAGCAGCGCCCGGGACAGCAACTCCTATGGCTACACCTTC.

The CDR3 is CASSGGGGTGGGEQFF. The DNA for the CDR3 is TGCGCCAGCAGCGGCGGAGGTGGGACAGGGGGAGGTGAGCAGTTCTTC. The chain carries TRBV5-1 and TRBJ2-1; 11 bases line up with TRBD1. The ends lost 4 bases at V and 9 bases at J; junction bases unmatched: 12. The CDR3 consists of 16 residues. Germline V CDR1 and CDR2: SGHRS, YFSETQ.

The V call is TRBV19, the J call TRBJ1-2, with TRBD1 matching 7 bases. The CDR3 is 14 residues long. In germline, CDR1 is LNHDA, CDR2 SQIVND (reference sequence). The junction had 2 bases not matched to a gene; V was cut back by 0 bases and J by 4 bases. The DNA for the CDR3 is TGTGCCAGTAGTATAGACCGACAGGGCTATGGCTACACCTTC. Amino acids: CASSIDRQGYGYTF.

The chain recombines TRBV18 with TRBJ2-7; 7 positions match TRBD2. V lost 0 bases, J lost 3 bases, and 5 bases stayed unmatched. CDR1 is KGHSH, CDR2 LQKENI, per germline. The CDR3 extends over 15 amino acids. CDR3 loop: CASSPPGGSLYEQYF. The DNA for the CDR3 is TGTGCCAGCTCACCACCGGGCGGGAGTCTCTACGAGCAGTACTTC.

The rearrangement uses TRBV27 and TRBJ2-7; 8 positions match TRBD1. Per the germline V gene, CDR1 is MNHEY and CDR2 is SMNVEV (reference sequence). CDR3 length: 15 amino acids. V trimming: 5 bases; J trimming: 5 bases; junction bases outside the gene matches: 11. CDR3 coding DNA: TGTGCCAGCAGTCCCTACAGGGGGAAGGGTAACGAGCAGTACTTC. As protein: CASSPYRGKGNEQYF.

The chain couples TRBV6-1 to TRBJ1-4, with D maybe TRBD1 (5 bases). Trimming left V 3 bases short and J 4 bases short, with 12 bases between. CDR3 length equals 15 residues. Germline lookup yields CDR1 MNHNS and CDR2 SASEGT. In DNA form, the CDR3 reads TGTGCCAGCAGTGAGTGGGGCGGGAATAATGAAAAACTGTTTTTT. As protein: CASSEWGGNNEKLFF.

Written as DNA, the CDR3 is TGTGCCAGCAGCTTAGATGGGCTTCAGCCCCAGCATTTT. Translation gives CASSLDGLQPQHF. The chain combines TRBV7-9 with TRBJ1-5; D ambiguous. Per germline, CDR1 SEHNR and CDR2 FQNEAQ (reference sequence). Trimming left V 1 base short and J 6 bases short, with 7 bases between. CDR3 length: 13 amino acids.

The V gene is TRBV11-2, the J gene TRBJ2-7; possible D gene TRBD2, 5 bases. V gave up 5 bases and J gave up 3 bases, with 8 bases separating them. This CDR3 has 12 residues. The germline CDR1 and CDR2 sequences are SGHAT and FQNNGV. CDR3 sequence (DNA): TGTGCCAGCAGCCGCGCGGGCTACGAGCAGTACTTC. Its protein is CASSRAGYEQYF.

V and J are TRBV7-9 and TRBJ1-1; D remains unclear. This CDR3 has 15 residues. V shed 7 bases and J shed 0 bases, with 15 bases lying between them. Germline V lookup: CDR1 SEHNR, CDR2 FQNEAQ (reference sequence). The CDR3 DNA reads TGTGCCAGCACCAATCTTCGGTCGATGAACACTGAAGCTTTCTTT. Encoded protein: CASTNLRSMNTEAFF.

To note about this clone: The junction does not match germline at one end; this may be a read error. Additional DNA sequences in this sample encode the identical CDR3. The CDR3 region is CASSARGMRPGELFF. Written as DNA, the CDR3 is TGTGCCAGCAGTGCCAGGGGTATGAGGCCCGGGGAGCTGTTTTTC. The rearrangement links TRBV6-5 to TRBJ2-2; D is possibly TRBD1 (6 bases). Germline V gene sequence: CDR1 MNHEY, CDR2 SVGAGI. The length of the CDR3 is 15 residues.

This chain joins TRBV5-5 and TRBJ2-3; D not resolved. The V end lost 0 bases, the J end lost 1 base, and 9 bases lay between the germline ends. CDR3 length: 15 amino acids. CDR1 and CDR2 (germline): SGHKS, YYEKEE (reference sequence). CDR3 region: CASSLVPTGTDTQYF. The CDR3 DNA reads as TGTGCCAGCAGCTTGGTGCCTACAGGCACAGATACGCAGTATTTT.

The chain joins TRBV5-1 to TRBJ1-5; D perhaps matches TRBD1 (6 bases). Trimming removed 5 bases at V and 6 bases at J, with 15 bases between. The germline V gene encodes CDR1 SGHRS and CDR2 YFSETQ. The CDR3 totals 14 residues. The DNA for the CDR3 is TGCGCCAGCAGAATAAAAACAGGGTCTCAGCCCCAGCATTTT. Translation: CASRIKTGSQPQHF.

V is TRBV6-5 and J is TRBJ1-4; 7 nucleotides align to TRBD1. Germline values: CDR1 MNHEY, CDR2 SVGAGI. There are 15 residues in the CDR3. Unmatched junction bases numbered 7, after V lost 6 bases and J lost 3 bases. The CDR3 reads CASSRRTGSNEKLFF. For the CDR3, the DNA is TGTGCCAGCAGCCGGAGGACAGGTTCTAATGAAAAACTGTTTTTT.

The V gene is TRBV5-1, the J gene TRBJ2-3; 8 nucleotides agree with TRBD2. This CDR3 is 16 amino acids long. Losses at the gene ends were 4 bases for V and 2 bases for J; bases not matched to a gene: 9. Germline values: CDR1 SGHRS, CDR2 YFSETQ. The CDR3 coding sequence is TGCGCCAGCAGCGCATTAGCGGGGATGCCCACAGATACGCAGTATTTT. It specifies CASSALAGMPTDTQYF.

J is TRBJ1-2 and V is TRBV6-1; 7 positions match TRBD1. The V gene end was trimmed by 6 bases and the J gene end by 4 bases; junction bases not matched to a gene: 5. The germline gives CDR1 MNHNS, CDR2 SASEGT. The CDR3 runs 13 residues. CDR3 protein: CASSTGVGYGYTF. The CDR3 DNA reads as TGTGCCAGCAGCACAGGGGTCGGCTATGGCTACACCTTC.

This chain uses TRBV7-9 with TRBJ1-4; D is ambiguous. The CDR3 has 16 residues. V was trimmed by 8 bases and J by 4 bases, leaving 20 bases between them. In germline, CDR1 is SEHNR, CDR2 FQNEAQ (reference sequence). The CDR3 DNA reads TGTGCCAGCGAGTTGGGCCTCGATTTTGTTAATGAAAAACTGTTTTTT. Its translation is CASELGLDFVNEKLFF.

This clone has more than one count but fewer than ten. The CDR3 DNA reads as TGTGCCAGCAGGCCAGGGGGAACTCCCGGGGAGCTGTTTTTT. It specifies CASRPGGTPGELFF. This rearrangement joins TRBV6-5 to TRBJ2-2, with TRBD1 identical over 7 bases. The CDR3 has 14 amino acids. Losses at the gene ends were 6 bases for V and 6 bases for J; bases not matched to a gene: 7. Germline lookup yields CDR1 MNHEY and CDR2 SVGAGI.

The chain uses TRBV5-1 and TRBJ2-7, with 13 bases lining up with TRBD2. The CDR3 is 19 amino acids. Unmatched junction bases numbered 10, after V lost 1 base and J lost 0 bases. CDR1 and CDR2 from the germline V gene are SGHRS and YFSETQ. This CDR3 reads CASSLKLAGGLSSSYEQYF. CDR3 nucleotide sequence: TGCGCCAGCAGCTTGAAACTAGCGGGGGGGCTGAGCAGCTCCTACGAGCAGTACTTC.

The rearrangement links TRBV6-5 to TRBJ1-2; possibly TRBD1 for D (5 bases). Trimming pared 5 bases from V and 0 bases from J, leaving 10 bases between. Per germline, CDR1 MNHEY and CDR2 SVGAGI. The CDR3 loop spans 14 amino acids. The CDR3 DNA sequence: TGTGCCAGCAGTCCTTTGACAGCTAACTATGGCTACACCTTC. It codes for CASSPLTANYGYTF.

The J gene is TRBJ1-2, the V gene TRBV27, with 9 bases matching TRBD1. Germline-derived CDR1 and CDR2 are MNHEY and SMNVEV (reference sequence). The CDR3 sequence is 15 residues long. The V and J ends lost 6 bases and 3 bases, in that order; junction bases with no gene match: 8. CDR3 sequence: CASRRTGGSDYGYTF. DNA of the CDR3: TGTGCCAGCAGGCGTACAGGGGGCTCGGACTATGGCTACACCTTC.

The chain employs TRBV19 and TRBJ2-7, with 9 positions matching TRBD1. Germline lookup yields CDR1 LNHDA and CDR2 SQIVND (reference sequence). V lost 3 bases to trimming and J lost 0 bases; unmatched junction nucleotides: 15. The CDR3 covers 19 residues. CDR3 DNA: TGTGCCAGTAGTATTAGCTGGGACAGGGCCCTTCCCCTCTCCTACGAGCAGTACTTC. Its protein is CASSISWDRALPLSYEQYF.